The 18 T cell receptor beta chains below come from one sample, sequenced in a study of vaccination effects on CD4 cells after COVID-19. Their recognized antigens are unknown. Sequencing used immunoSEQ multiplex PCR; TCRdb keeps in-frame clones, though not all of them. The sample consists of over 55,000 clones, about four fifths of them appearing once. Antigen-specific CD4+ T cells expanded by the ViraFEST assay with viral peptide pools were then sequenced. Isolation of CD4+ T cells took place after about 10 days of culture. Here the sequenced sample was CD4+ T cells from PBMCs cultured with HCoV-229E spike peptides, taken before COVID-19 vaccination. These receptors were taken from a human donor who received a COVID-19 vaccine.

The V call is TRBV5-1, the J call TRBJ2-1; 9 nucleotides line up with TRBD2. V gave up 0 bases and J gave up 2 bases; unmatched junction bases: 6. The CDR3 covers 17 residues. Per germline, CDR1 SGHRS and CDR2 YFSETQ. The CDR3 reads CASSLEGSGGAYNEQFF. DNA for the CDR3: TGCGCCAGCAGCTTGGAGGGTAGCGGGGGAGCCTACAATGAGCAGTTCTTC.

The chain is built from TRBV6-5 and TRBJ1-2; tentatively, D is TRBD1 (6 bases). Germline CDR1 MNHEY, CDR2 SVGAGI. Trimming removed 10 bases from V and 4 bases from J, with 19 bases in between. This CDR3 contains 14 residues. CDR3 in amino acids: CATRGYPGAYGYTF. CDR3 DNA sequence: TGTGCCACCCGGGGGTACCCAGGGGCCTATGGCTACACCTTC.

This clone was counted between two and nine times. The rearrangement joins TRBV2 to TRBJ1-4; D is undetermined. V shed 6 bases and J shed 4 bases, with 9 bases lying between them. Germline lookup yields CDR1 SNHLY and CDR2 FYNNEI. The CDR3 covers 13 residues. In DNA, the CDR3 is TGTGCCAGCAGGCCCTTAAGTAATGAAAAACTGTTTTTT. Encoded protein: CASRPLSNEKLFF.

The chain combines TRBV11-2 with TRBJ1-2; tentatively, D is TRBD1 (6 bases). The CDR3 is made up of 14 amino acids. Germline CDR1 SGHAT, CDR2 FQNNGV. V shed 3 bases and J shed 4 bases, with 12 bases lying between them. In DNA form, the CDR3 reads TGTGCCAGCAGCTTCAGAGGCAGGGGCTATGGCTACACCTTC. Its protein is CASSFRGRGYGYTF.

The chain has TRBV28 and TRBJ1-5; D call uncertain. Germline CDR1 MDHEN, CDR2 SYDVKM. V gave up 4 bases and J gave up 7 bases, with 20 bases separating them. The CDR3 covers 16 residues. The CDR3 DNA reads TGTGCCAGCAGTTCCCCGTGGAGGTCGAGAGGGCAGCCCCAGCATTTT. Translation gives CASSSPWRSRGQPQHF.

This clone turned up a few times. This chain links TRBV2 with TRBJ1-5; D gene unclear. Germline V gene lookup returns CDR1 SNHLY and CDR2 FYNNEI. V gave up 8 bases and J gave up 2 bases, with 16 bases separating them. This CDR3 has 15 amino acids. CDR3 sequence reads: CASGRTFPGNQPQHF. CDR3 bases: TGTGCCAGCGGGCGGACCTTCCCGGGCAATCAGCCCCAGCATTTT.

The chain carries TRBV30 and TRBJ1-4; a possible D gene is TRBD1 (5 bases). The germline CDR1 and CDR2 sequences are GTSNPN and SVGIG (reference sequence). Deletions cut 4 bases from V and 7 bases from J, with 16 bases between. This CDR3 has 14 amino acids. In DNA form, the CDR3 reads TGTGCCTGGAATGCGGGGGTAAGGGGTGAAAAACTGTTTTTT. It encodes CAWNAGVRGEKLFF.

This clone appeared a single time. CDR3 nucleotides: TGTGCCAGCAGCCCCGGGACTAGCGGAGAAAATGAGCAGTTCTTC. It codes for CASSPGTSGENEQFF. The chain carries TRBV3-1 (or the pseudogene TRBV3-2) and TRBJ2-1; TRBD2 aligns across 11 bases. The V gene end was trimmed by 4 bases and the J gene end by 7 bases; junction bases not matched to a gene: 6. There are 15 residues in the CDR3. CDR1 and CDR2 (germline): LGHDT, YNNKEL (reference sequence).

There are a few counts of this clone. The chain recombines TRBV21-1 with TRBJ1-4; TRBD1, the D gene given by the table, was not confirmed from the DNA. TRBV21-1 is described as a pseudogene. The CDR3 is 15 residues long. The CDR3 DNA follows: TGTGCCAGCAGCAAAGGCAGGGCGACTAATGAAAAACTGTTTTTT. Translating gives CASSKGRATNEKLFF.

The chain has TRBV4-1 and TRBJ2-1; 7 nucleotides match TRBD1. The germline V gene encodes CDR1 MGHRA and CDR2 YSYEKL. The CDR3 spans 16 residues. Unmatched junction bases numbered 11, after V lost 4 bases and J lost 5 bases. CDR3 DNA: TGCGCCAGCAGCCCTAACAGTACCGGGACAGACAATGAGCAGTTCTTC. It is translated as CASSPNSTGTDNEQFF.

Here the CDR3 DNA reads TGTGCCAGCAGCCAGCCGGGACAGGGACCCTCTGGAAACACCATATATTTT. It codes for CASSQPGQGPSGNTIYF. The V and J genes are TRBV3-1 (or the pseudogene TRBV3-2) and TRBJ1-3; 9 bases agree with TRBD1. CDR1 and CDR2 (germline): LGHDT, YNNKEL (reference sequence). The CDR3 has 17 residues. With 3 bases clipped from V and 0 bases from J, the junction kept 6 bases outside the gene matches.

By proportion, this clone is medium-sized (0.01 to 0.1%). This chain links TRBV4-2 with TRBJ2-5; D remains unclear. Germline values: CDR1 LGHNA, CDR2 YNFKEQ. The ends were cut back, 1 base at V and 2 bases at J, with 8 bases in the middle. This CDR3 region has 14 residues. Here the CDR3 DNA reads TGTGCCAGCAGCCAAGGCGACCATCAAGAGACCCAGTACTTC. This codes for CASSQGDHQETQYF.

The chain uses TRBV5-1 and TRBJ2-1, with TRBD1 matching over 7 bases. J lost 2 bases, V lost 4 bases, and 12 bases had no gene match. Germline assignment: CDR1 SGHRS and CDR2 YFSETQ. The CDR3 has 17 residues. CDR3 in DNA: TGCGCCAGCAGCCCACTAGGGACAGCAGTACCCTACAATGAGCAGTTCTTC. This codes for CASSPLGTAVPYNEQFF.

The V gene is TRBV6-5, the J gene TRBJ2-3; a possible D gene is TRBD2 (5 bases). This CDR3 is built from 15 residues. V was cut by 2 bases and J by 0 bases, with 9 bases left in between. The germline CDR1 and CDR2 sequences are MNHEY and SVGAGI. CDR3 loop: CASSYKRSSTDTQYF. CDR3 nucleotides: TGTGCCAGCAGTTACAAGCGGTCTAGCACAGATACGCAGTATTTT.

The chain has TRBV7-3 and TRBJ2-1, with 12 bases aligning to TRBD2. Losses at the gene ends were 5 bases for V and 1 base for J; bases not matched to a gene: 0. There are 15 residues in the CDR3. Germline V gene data show CDR1 as SGHTA and CDR2 as FQGTGA. This CDR3 is CASSTSGGSYNEQFF. CDR3 in DNA: TGTGCCAGCAGCACTAGCGGGGGGTCCTACAATGAGCAGTTCTTC.

This chain connects TRBV9 to TRBJ2-5, with D unclear. The V end was cut by 6 bases, the J end by 7 bases, with 13 bases between. Germline loops: CDR1 SGDLS, CDR2 YYNGEE. This CDR3 has 12 amino acids. The CDR3 sequence is CASNSPPGTQYF. CDR3 DNA: TGTGCCAGCAACTCACCCCCGGGGACCCAGTACTTC. Together with reference TRBV9 and TRBJ2-5, the CDR3 gives the full variable domain: DSGVTQTPKHLITATGQRVTLRCSPRSGDLSVYWYQQSLDQGLQFLIQYYNGEERAKGNILERFSAQQFPDLHSELNLSSLELGDSALYFCASNSPPGTQYFGPGTRLLVL.

The V call is TRBV5-5, the J call TRBJ2-7; D possibly uses TRBD1 or TRBD2 (6 bases each). This CDR3 has 12 residues. Germline loops: CDR1 SGHKS, CDR2 YYEKEE (reference sequence). V lost 0 bases and J 9 bases, leaving 10 bases between the germline ends. For the CDR3, the DNA is TGTGCCAGCAGCTTGGCCGGGGGCTGGCAGTACGTC. Encoded protein: CASSLAGGWQYV.

This chain connects TRBV24-1 to TRBJ2-5, with D possibly being TRBD2 (6 bases). CDR3 size: 14 residues. V was clipped by 4 bases and J by 6 bases, with 14 bases between them. The germline CDR1 and CDR2 sequences are KGHDR and SFDVKD. This CDR3 reads CATSDNSGPQTQYF. CDR3 coding DNA: TGTGCCACCAGTGACAATAGCGGTCCACAGACCCAGTACTTC.